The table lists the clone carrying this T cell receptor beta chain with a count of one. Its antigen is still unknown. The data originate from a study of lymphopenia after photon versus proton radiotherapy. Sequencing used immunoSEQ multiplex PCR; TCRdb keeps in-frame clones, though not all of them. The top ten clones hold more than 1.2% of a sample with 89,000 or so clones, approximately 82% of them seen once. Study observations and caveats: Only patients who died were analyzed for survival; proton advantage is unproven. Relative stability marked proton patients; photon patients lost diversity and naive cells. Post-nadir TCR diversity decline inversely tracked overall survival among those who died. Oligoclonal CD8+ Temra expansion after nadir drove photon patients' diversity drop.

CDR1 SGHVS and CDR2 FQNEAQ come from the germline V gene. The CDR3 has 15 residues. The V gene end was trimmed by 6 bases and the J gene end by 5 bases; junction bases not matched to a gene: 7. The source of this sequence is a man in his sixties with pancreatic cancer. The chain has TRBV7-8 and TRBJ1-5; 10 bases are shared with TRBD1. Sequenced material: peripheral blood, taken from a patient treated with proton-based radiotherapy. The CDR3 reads CASSLDRGVYQPQHF. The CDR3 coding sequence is TGTGCCAGCAGTTTGGACAGGGGGGTATATCAGCCCCAGCATTTT.